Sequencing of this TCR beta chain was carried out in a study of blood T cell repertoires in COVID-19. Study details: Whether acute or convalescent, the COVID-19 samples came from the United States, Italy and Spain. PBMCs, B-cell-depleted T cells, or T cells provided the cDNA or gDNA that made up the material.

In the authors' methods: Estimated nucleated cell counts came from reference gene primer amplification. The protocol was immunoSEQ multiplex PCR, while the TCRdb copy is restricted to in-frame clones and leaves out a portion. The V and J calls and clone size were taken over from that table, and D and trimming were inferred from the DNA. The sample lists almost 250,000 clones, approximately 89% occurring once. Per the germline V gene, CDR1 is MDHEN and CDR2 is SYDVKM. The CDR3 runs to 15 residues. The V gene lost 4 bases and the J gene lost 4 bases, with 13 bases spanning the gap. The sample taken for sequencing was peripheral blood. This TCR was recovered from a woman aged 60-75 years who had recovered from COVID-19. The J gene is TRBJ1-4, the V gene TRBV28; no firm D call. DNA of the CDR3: TGTGCCAGCAGTTGGCCGGGTCTGGGTAATGAAAAACTGTTTTTT. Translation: CASSWPGLGNEKLFF.